This record looks at one TCR beta chain sequence and its context. Relative to its sample, this clonotype is medium-sized (0.01 to 0.1%). The target of this receptor is not known. The input lacks base qualities; no much larger clone sits a single base away. The CDR3, cysteine through phenylalanine, is 17 amino acids long. This entry keeps only the CDR3 DNA: 51 bases, framed from base 1. As encoded in the germline V gene, CDR1 is SGHRS while CDR2 is YFSETQ. Trimming removed 4 bases from V and 0 bases from J; the gene matches leave 8 bases unexplained. The source of the sample is a study of T and B cells in COVID-19 patients (dated by TCRdb to about 2020). Concerning the study at large: In this study, adaptive immunity was profiled in COVID-19 patients who either had active infection or had recovered, using TRB and IGH repertoire sequencing of peripheral blood. The recovered cohort included some 18 patients who contributed fewer than 25 samples, and most of those patients had mild to moderate COVID-19 that was managed on an outpatient basis. Median age was around 35 years in the recovered cohort versus approximately 62 years in the active-infection cohort. Critical illness requiring mechanical ventilation or ECMO was present in about 55% of the 20 patients in the active-infection cohort. Comorbidities linked to unfavorable COVID-19 outcome were present in about 90% of the roughly 20 patients in the active-infection cohort. The repository of TCR and BCR sequences included more than 55 time points from 37 patients, and more than 8.3 million TCR sequences were analysed. A couple of patients were included in both the recovered and active cohorts because samples were available from active disease and after recovery. An age-matched reference group of fewer than 45 healthy donors negative for COVID-19 antibodies was used as the comparison for repertoire analyses. Up to roughly 10 follow-up blood samples were collected per patient, with some samples spanning different disease stages in the same individual. Study-wide conclusions, independent of this receptor: During active COVID-19 the TRB repertoires were highly clonal, but at recovery diversity and richness rose above the levels seen in healthy donors. Specific T cell subsets (CD4+/Treg/CD8+) and sorted SARS-CoV-2-responsive or tetramer+ T cells had not yet been sequenced, and these experiments were ongoing. Blood samples obtained from mildly ill patients during symptoms, as well as early samples obtained from severe cases, were available only in scarce numbers. Patients with COVID-19 were reported to show strongly skewed TRBV/TRBJ gene usage. The cohort was judged too small for assessing how HLA contributes to COVID-19 susceptibility or severity. Prospective validation of the reported TCR clusters was stated to be required before clinical use. A total of 2,331 TCR clusters were exclusive to the recovered cohort, and about 31 of those clusters were low-pGen clusters.

TRB repertoires were amplified using roughly 250-500 ng of genomic DNA isolated from blood. Sequencer: Illumina MiSeq. Multiplex PCR with BIOMED2 TRB-A/B primer pools was used to amplify the TRB rearrangements. Illumina-compatible adapters and 7-nucleotide sample barcodes were added to the amplicons in two consecutive PCRs. All library PCRs used Phusion HS II polymerase. Amplicons were purified from gel with the NucleoSpin Gel and PCR Clean-up kit, quantified on Qubit, and pooled at 4 to 5 nM. Amplicon pool quality was checked on an Agilent 2100 Bioanalyzer before Illumina next-generation sequencing. Turning to the authors' computational methods: TRB rearrangements were annotated with MiXCR 3.0.8 using the default MiXCR reference library. Non-productive reads and sequences with fewer than 2 reads were removed, and every unique CDR3 nucleotide sequence was treated as one clone. Clonality, diversity, richness and V-J gene usage were calculated in R 3.5.1. GLIPH2 was used to cluster TCRs by CDR3 similarity, and OLGA was used to calculate generation probabilities. Only GLIPH2 clusters containing at least four unique TCR clonotypes present in at least three individuals were kept. TCRdb itself trimmed the public reads at Q25 with fastp, ran MiXCR and retained productive beta chains. Each entry merges the rows of one CDR3 protein and shows their most common DNA and genes. Clone size and V and J calls follow TCRdb, not the original study. In all, the sample holds under 10,000 distinct CDR3 sequences, and approximately 30% of those were seen once. Together, the top ten hold approximately 5.1% of the sample.

The receptor comes from a human donor who had recovered from COVID-19. Sequences were obtained from blood. The chain was built from TRBV5-1 and TRBJ2-2; 8 middle bases align to TRBD1. The DNA sequence is given as TGCGCCAGCAGCCCAGGGACAGGCCAGGCGAACACCGGGGAGCTGTTTTTT. This sequence encodes CASSPGTGQANTGELFF.